This T cell receptor beta chain came from a study of blood T cell repertoires in COVID-19 (dated by TCRdb to about 2020). As for the study more broadly: Samples covering the acute and convalescent phases of COVID-19 were provided by collaborators in the United States, Italy and Spain. Deeply sampled blood TCRbeta repertoires from subjects exposed to, actively infected with, or recovered from COVID-19 were included in the dataset. Samples came from the ongoing ImmuneRACE study (first 160 participants) plus 1,254 subjects from 6 global collaborators. Where HLA class I and class II types were available, the types were taken from metadata supplied by the sample provider, not from assay-based typing. The repertoires were released in a freely available public database meant as a resource for research on the immune response to SARS-CoV-2. The prospective study material was composed of cDNA or gDNA derived from T cells, B-cell-depleted T cells, or PBMCs. The sample metadata nearly always contained a de-identified subject ID, COVID-19 status, age in years and sex.

The immunoSEQ Assay, a bias-controlled multiplex PCR, was used to amplify TCRbeta CDR3 regions from genomic DNA. From the authors' description of their analysis: The number of nucleated cells in each sample was estimated from the amplification of reference gene primers within the assay. To quantify the absolute abundance of each unique TCRbeta CDR3 rearrangement, sequence reads were collapsed and filtered. For each sample, productive Simpson clonality was calculated as the square root of Simpson's diversity index across productive rearrangements. This immuneACCESS table, as held by TCRdb, lists in-frame sequences with V and J called but not all clones. Of the missing ones, under half trace to an unresolved V gene in checked studies; the others have no known cause. The DNA was the basis for D and trimming; V, J and clone size are from that table. This sample is represented by 300,000 to 350,000 clones; under 95% of them were singletons. The ten largest clones add up to more than 3% of the sample.

The paper's findings and limits, for the study overall: The amount of clinical and demographic metadata varied by source and participant and was provided uncurated.

Another Seattle source contributed samples from volunteer blood donors who had recovered from COVID-19. The collaborating institutions used their own protocols to collect whole blood in K2EDTA tubes. Collaborator samples were shipped for TCRbeta analysis as frozen whole blood, isolated PBMCs, or DNA extracted from either sample type. Points on this clone: This receptor's antigen is unknown. Base-call qualities are not available, and no considerably larger clone is one nucleotide away. This specimen includes other DNA sequences encoding the same CDR3.

From a lookup of the germline V gene, CDR1 and CDR2 are SGHVS and FNYEAQ. V ends up 3 bases short and J 1 base short, with an unmatched junction base count of 7. The CDR3 contains 17 residues, cysteine and phenylalanine counted. The entry retains the CDR3 DNA only, 51 bases that are in frame from base 1. The sequenced material came from peripheral blood. The sequence was collected from a woman between 18 and 30 years old who had recovered from COVID-19. The chain links TRBV7-6 with TRBJ2-1, and 9 junction bases match TRBD2. The DNA sequence is as follows: TGTGCCAGCAGCTTGGGACTAGCAGGAGCTTCCTACAATGAGCAGTTCTTC. Its protein product is CASSLGLAGASYNEQFF. Extended through the reference TRBV7-6 and TRBJ2-1 proteins, this CDR3 yields the full variable domain: GAGVSQSPRYKVTKRGQDVALRCDPISGHVSLYWYRQALGQGPEFLTYFNYEAQQDKSGLPNDRFSAERPEGSISTLTIQRTEQRDSAMYRCASSLGLAGASYNEQFFGPGTRLTVL.